The 15 T cell receptor beta chains below all came from one sample that was sequenced in a study of beta chain features in type 1 diabetes. General observations from the study: Moderate yet significant TCRB CDR3 shortening was seen in Type 1 diabetes patients in all four CD4+ subsets.

Investigators reverse transcribed all isolated RNA, so they sequenced expressed TCRB transcripts. Data came from immunoSEQ multiplex PCR; TCRdb stores just in-frame clones and leaves some out. The sample lists 20,000 to 30,000 clones, around 63% seen once, with less than 4.5% in the top ten. Which antigens these TCRs recognize remains unknown. The sequenced sample was Tregs from blood. These receptor sequences come from a man between 18 and 35 years old with type 1 diabetes.

This clone showed up just a few times. The chain has TRBV6-6 and TRBJ2-1; 9 bases map to TRBD1. There are 13 residues in the CDR3. Germline lookup yields CDR1 MNHNY and CDR2 SVGAGI (reference sequence). V was pared by 8 bases and J by 7 bases, with 6 bases of the junction left unmatched. The CDR3 sequence: CASRDRVGNEQFF. The CDR3 DNA reads TGTGCCAGCCGGGACAGGGTAGGGAATGAGCAGTTCTTC.

This clone was seen just once. J is TRBJ2-5 and V is TRBV5-1; 7 bases map to TRBD2. J lost 4 bases, V lost 2 bases, and 8 bases had no gene match. Per the germline V gene, CDR1 is SGHRS and CDR2 is YFSETQ. The CDR3 is 15 amino acids. CDR3 sequence (DNA): TGCGCCAGCAGCTTTAACCCGGGAGGTGGAGAGACCCAGTACTTC. It codes for CASSFNPGGGETQYF.

This sequence joins TRBV11-2 and TRBJ2-1; 9 positions match TRBD2. With V trimmed by 1 base and J by 7 bases, 2 bases remained unmatched. CDR3 length equals 14 residues. Germline CDR1 and CDR2: SGHAT and FQNNGV. The CDR3 nucleotides are TGTGCCAGCAGCTTAGCTAGCGGGATTAATGAGCAGTTCTTC. Translated, it gives CASSLASGINEQFF.

This chain connects TRBV5-1 to TRBJ2-1; D gene unclear. This CDR3 has 15 residues. V was clipped by 5 bases and J by 0 bases, with 12 bases between them. In germline, CDR1 is SGHRS, CDR2 YFSETQ. The CDR3 spells CASSRSEPSYNEQFF. The DNA of the CDR3 is TGCGCCAGCAGTCGAAGCGAACCCTCCTACAATGAGCAGTTCTTC.

This chain joins TRBV13 and TRBJ2-5; D unresolved. There are 12 residues in the CDR3. V lost 4 bases to trimming and J lost 2 bases, with 5 bases between them. Per germline, CDR1 PRHDT and CDR2 FYEKMQ (reference sequence). The CDR3 DNA is TGTGCCAGCAGCTCCTTACAAGAGACCCAGTACTTC. Its protein is CASSSLQETQYF.

This clone occurred once. The V gene is TRBV29-1, the J gene TRBJ1-1, with no clear D. The CDR3 contains 13 residues. V lost 3 bases and J lost 0, with 8 bases in between. The V gene's germline CDR1 is SQVTM and CDR2 ANQGSEA. The CDR3 bases are TGCAGCGTTGAGAGGGTATTGAACACTGAAGCTTTCTTT. It codes for CSVERVLNTEAFF. The whole variable domain, filled in from reference TRBV29-1 and TRBJ1-1, reads SAVISQKPSRDICQRGTSLTIQCQVDSQVTMMFWYRQQPGQSLTLIATANQGSEATYESGFVIDKFPISRPNLTFSTLTVSNMSPEDSSIYLCSVERVLNTEAFFGQGTRLTVV.

The chain employs TRBV7-2 and TRBJ2-7; 9 nucleotides align to TRBD2. V lost 4 bases to trimming and J lost 3 bases; unmatched junction nucleotides: 7. This CDR3 has 15 residues. Germline assignment: CDR1 SGHTA and CDR2 FQGNSA. CDR3 DNA: TGTGCCAGCAGCTCTGTAGCGGGAGTATACTACGAGCAGTACTTC. Translated, it gives CASSSVAGVYYEQYF.

The chain joins TRBV28 to TRBJ2-2; weak D call: TRBD2 (5 bases). The V and J ends lost 5 bases and 3 bases respectively, with 16 bases between them. This CDR3 is 16 amino acids long. Germline V gene sequence: CDR1 MDHEN, CDR2 SYDVKM. The CDR3 region has the DNA TGTGCCAGCAGTCCGATGGAGAGGGTTTACACCGGGGAGCTGTTTTTT. It is translated as CASSPMERVYTGELFF.

The sample holds one count of this clone. The V and J genes are TRBV5-6 and TRBJ2-2; D unclear. V shed 3 bases and J shed 5 bases, with 14 bases lying between them. The CDR3 has 15 residues. Germline V gene data show CDR1 as SGHDT and CDR2 as YYEEEE. The CDR3 region is CASSSEYLYTGELFF. The CDR3 DNA reads TGTGCCAGCAGCTCGGAGTATTTATATACCGGGGAGCTGTTTTTT.

This chain connects TRBV5-5 to TRBJ1-2; no clear D gene. The V gene's germline CDR1 is SGHKS and CDR2 YYEKEE (reference sequence). V lost 4 bases and J 5 bases, leaving 18 bases between the germline ends. The CDR3 spans 15 residues. CDR3 nucleotides: TGTGCCAGCAGCCCAAGCCGGGGTTTATCTTATGGCTACACCTTC. Translation gives CASSPSRGLSYGYTF. Complete variable domain (other parts from reference TRBV5-5 and TRBJ1-2): DAGVTQSPTHLIKTRGQQVTLRCSPISGHKSVSWYQQVLGQGPQFIFQYYEKEERGRGNFPDRFSARQFPNYSSELNVNALLLGDSALYLCASSPSRGLSYGYTFGSGTRLTVV.

This clone occurred once. This rearrangement joins TRBV11-2 to TRBJ2-5; 9 bases are shared with TRBD1. CDR1 and CDR2 from the germline V gene are SGHAT and FQNNGV. After removal of 0 bases from V and 7 bases from J, the junction contained 6 bases not matched to a gene. The CDR3 covers 15 residues. CDR3 residues: CASSLDPDRGRTQYF. The CDR3 nucleotides are TGTGCCAGCAGCTTAGATCCGGACAGGGGTAGGACCCAGTACTTC.

The J gene is TRBJ2-3, the V gene TRBV7-2; perhaps TRBD2 as D (6 bases). This CDR3 contains 17 residues. Germline V lookup: CDR1 SGHTA, CDR2 FQGNSA. Trimming removed 2 bases from V and 0 bases from J, with 15 bases in between. Written as DNA, the CDR3 is TGTGCCAGCAGCTTATACTCGAGCGGGCCTAGCACAGATACGCAGTATTTT. Protein product: CASSLYSSGPSTDTQYF.

The V and J genes are TRBV6-5 and TRBJ2-4, with TRBD2 identical over 7 bases. From germline, CDR1 is MNHEY and CDR2 SVGAGI. The CDR3 is made up of 13 amino acids. The V and J ends lost 0 bases and 9 bases, in that order; junction bases with no gene match: 2. CDR3 coding DNA: TGTGCCAGCAGTTACTCCCCGGGGGGCATTCAGTACTTC. It translates to CASSYSPGGIQYF.

The chain combines TRBV7-2 with TRBJ2-3; 8 nucleotides align to TRBD2. This CDR3 comprises 17 residues. J was trimmed by 6 bases and V by 4 bases; bases with no gene match: 15. CDR1 and CDR2 (germline): SGHTA, FQGNSA. CDR3 loop: CASSSTAPGGPRDTQYF. The CDR3 DNA follows: TGTGCCAGCAGCTCGACTGCTCCGGGGGGGCCTCGGGATACGCAGTATTTT.

Comment on this clone: The junction shows a germline mismatch at one end, possibly a read error. This sequence joins TRBV28 and TRBJ1-5; 7 nucleotides line up with TRBD1. This CDR3 has 12 residues. Germline CDR1 is MDHEN and CDR2 is SYDVKM. This chain's CDR3 is CASSRQGRLRYF. CDR3 DNA sequence: TGTGCCAGCAGTCGACAGGGACGGCTTAGGTATTTT.